Sequencing of this TCR beta chain was carried out in a study of shared clonotypes between healthy human individuals. Broader study findings: Since donors were few, the genetic and exposure-history diversity represented was limited. Clonotype sharing among donors was expected to depend on sequencing depth. Relative to clonotypes present in all four donors, those not shared had lower generation probabilities.

Generated by immunoSEQ multiplex PCR, the TCRdb table keeps only in-frame clones and is missing some. The table lists about 1.1 million clones, 77% of them singletons. Concerning this clone: The antigen is undetermined.

Germline V gives CDR1 SEHNR, CDR2 FQNEAQ (reference sequence). CDR3 length equals 15 residues. The V and J ends lost 0 bases and 8 bases respectively, with 16 bases between them. This clonotype was obtained from a man between 18 and 35 years old in good health. Some clones in this sample may be carry-over from other donors' samples. Material for sequencing was memory CD4+ T cells from PBMCs. The subset: CD45RA-negative fraction. The J gene is TRBJ1-2, the V gene TRBV7-9; D unclear. The chain's CDR3 is CASSLAGPGNGGYTF. CDR3 nucleotide sequence: TGTGCCAGCAGCTTAGCGGGTCCGGGAAACGGGGGCTACACCTTC.